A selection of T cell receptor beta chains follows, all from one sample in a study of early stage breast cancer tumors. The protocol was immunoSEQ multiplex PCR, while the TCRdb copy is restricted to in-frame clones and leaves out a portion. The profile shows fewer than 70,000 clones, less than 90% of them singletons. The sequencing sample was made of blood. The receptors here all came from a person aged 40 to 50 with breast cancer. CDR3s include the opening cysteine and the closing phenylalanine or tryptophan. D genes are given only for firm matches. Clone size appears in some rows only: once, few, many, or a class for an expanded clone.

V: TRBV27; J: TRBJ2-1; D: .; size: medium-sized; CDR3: CASSLAREDNEQFF
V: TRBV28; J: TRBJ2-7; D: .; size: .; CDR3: CASRFTSGYEQYF
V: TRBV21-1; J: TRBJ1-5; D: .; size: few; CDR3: CASSLNTGRRGNQPQHF
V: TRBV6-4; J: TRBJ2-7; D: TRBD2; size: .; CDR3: CASSGPPERDTYEQYF
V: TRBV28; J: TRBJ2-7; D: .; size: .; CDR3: CASRLGGGDRYEQYF
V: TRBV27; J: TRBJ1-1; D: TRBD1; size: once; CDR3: CASSLDRGGTEAFF
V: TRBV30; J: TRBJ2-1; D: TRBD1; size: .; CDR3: CAWTDRGTYNEQFF
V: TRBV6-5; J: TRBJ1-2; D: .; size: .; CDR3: CAIYTTEGYTF
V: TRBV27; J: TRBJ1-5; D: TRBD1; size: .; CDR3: CASSSGQVLSGNQPQHF
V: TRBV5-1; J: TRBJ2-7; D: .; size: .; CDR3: CASSLRGDNEQYF
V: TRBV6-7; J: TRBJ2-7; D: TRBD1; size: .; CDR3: CASSYPGQINGPLTF
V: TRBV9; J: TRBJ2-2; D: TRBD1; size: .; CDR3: CASSARTGGRGELFF
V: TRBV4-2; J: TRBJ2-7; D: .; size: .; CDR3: CASSQDRRTYEQYF
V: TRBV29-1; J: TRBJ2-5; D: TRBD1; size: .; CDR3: CSVGQGGETQYF
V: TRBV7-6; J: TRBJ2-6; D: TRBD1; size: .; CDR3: CASSLAGTGVGANVLTF
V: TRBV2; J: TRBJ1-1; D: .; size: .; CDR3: CASSEHKAFF
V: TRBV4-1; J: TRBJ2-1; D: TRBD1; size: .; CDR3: CASSHPGQGGNNEQFF
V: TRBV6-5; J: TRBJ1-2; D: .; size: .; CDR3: CASSYSSFNGGYTF
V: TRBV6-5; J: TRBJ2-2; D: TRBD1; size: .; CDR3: CASSSRDRETGELFF
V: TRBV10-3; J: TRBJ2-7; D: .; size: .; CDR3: CAISELPRTAHSYEQYF
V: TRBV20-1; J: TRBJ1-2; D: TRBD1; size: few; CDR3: CSGRQGHGYTF
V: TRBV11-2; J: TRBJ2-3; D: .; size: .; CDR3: CASSLMGTDTQYF
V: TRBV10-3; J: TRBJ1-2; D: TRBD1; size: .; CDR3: CATLDRTTNYGYTF
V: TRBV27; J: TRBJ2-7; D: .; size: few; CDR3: CASSLTRADHEQYF
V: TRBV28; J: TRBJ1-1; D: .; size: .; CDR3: CASSVRARTEAFF
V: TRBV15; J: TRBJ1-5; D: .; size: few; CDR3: CATSKGGEGNQPQHF
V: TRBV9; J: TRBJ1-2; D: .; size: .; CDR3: CASSALGRAGYGYTF
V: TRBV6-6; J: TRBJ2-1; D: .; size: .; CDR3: CASSLGGPPYNEQFF
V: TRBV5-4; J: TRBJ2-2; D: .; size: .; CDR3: CASRSPPLTGELFF
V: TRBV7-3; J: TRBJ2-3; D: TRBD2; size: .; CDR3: CASSLNSGVTDTQYF
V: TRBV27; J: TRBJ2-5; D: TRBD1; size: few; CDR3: CASSLLQGPGETQYF
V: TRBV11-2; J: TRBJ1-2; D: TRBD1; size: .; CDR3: CASSLAGQGDGYTF
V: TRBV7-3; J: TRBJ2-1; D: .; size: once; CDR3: CASSLFRLKSYNEQFF
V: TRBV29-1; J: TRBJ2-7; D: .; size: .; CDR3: CSVRDPGYEQYF
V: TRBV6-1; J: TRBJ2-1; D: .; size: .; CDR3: CACLGGRGQFF
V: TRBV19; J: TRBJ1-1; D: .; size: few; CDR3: CASTWRGGITEAFF
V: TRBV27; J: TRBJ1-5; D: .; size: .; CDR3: CASSLSGNSNQPQHF
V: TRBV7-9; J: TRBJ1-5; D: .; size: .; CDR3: CASSLMGIGDRVNQPQHF
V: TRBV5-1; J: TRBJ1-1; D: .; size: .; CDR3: CASSLGGGPNTEAFF
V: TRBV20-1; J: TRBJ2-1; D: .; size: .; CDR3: CSASISNEQFF
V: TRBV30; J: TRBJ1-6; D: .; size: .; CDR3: CAWSNRVNSPLHF
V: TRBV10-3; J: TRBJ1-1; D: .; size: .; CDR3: CAISDRGGWGTEAFF